The 2 T cell receptor beta chains in this list originate from one sample, sequenced in a study of blood T cell repertoires in COVID-19. Assay: immunoSEQ multiplex PCR; the TCRdb copy retains only in-frame clones and omits some. The profile shows about 170,000 clones, approximately 95% of them singletons. The sample consisted of peripheral blood. The origin of the receptors is a woman between 45 and 60 years old with acute or convalescent COVID-19.

The chain combines TRBV14 with TRBJ2-5; 7 nucleotides agree with TRBD1. The CDR3 totals 15 residues. J gave up 2 bases and V 4 bases, and 7 bases lay outside the gene matches. Germline V CDR1 and CDR2: SGHDN, FVKESK. The CDR3 reads CASSPGGTAQETQYF. The CDR3 DNA sequence: TGTGCCAGCAGCCCGGGTGGGACAGCTCAAGAGACCCAGTACTTC.

The rearrangement uses TRBV9 and TRBJ1-4, with a possible D match to TRBD1 (5 bases). V lost 0 bases to trimming and J lost 8 bases, with 8 bases between them. CDR3 length equals 13 residues. Germline values: CDR1 SGDLS, CDR2 YYNGEE. In DNA, the CDR3 is TGTGCCAGCAGCGTAGACGGGGGAGAAAAACTGTTTTTT. This translates into CASSVDGGEKLFF.